This T cell receptor (beta chain) was recovered during a study of blood T cell repertoires in COVID-19. Ages ranged from roughly 18 to 95 years, with residence in fewer than 25 US areas. Two negative PCRs, clearance, or symptom resolution characterized the recovered Cohort 3 donors. CDR1 and CDR2 (germline): SGHNT, YENEEA. The ends were cut back, 3 bases at V and 3 bases at J, with 17 bases in the middle. The CDR3 totals 16 residues. Some clones are missing from TCRdb's copy, which holds only in-frame ones; the method was immunoSEQ multiplex PCR. The sample yields roughly 500,000 clones, around 87% seen once. This clone was counted only a few times.

The sequenced material came from PBMCs or T cells enriched from blood (not recorded which). The source of this sequence is a woman aged 40 to 55 who had recovered from COVID-19. This chain links TRBV11-3 with TRBJ1-1; TRBD1 might be the D (5 bases). The CDR3 DNA reads as TGTGCCAGCAGCTTCGGCAGGGCGGCCTGGGACACTGAAGCTTTCTTT. It is translated as CASSFGRAAWDTEAFF.